This note documents a single T cell receptor (beta chain) sequence. This record comes from a study of blood T cell repertoires in COVID-19. In the study overall: Collection of acute and convalescent COVID-19 samples took place in the United States, Italy and Spain. PBMCs, B-cell-depleted T cells, or T cells were the source of the cDNA or gDNA that made up the material.

Germline-derived CDR1 and CDR2 are SGDLS and YYNGEE. The CDR3 is 15 residues long. The J segment lost 0 bases and the V segment lost 3 bases, leaving 5 bases of the junction unmatched. Source study methods: Scientists estimated how many nucleated cells there were by amplifying reference gene primers. Here immunoSEQ multiplex PCR was the method, and the copy in TCRdb shows in-frame clones only, minus some. D and trimming were read from the DNA, whereas the V and J calls and clone size are those reported in that table. The table includes fewer than 110,000 clones, approximately 90% detected once. The chain is built from TRBV9 and TRBJ1-1, with 7 bases identical to TRBD1. The sequencing sample was made of peripheral blood. This clonotype was obtained from a man between 45 and 60 years old with acute or convalescent COVID-19. The CDR3, as DNA: TGTGCCAGCAGCGGATCGACAGGGATGAACACTGAAGCTTTCTTT. It translates to CASSGSTGMNTEAFF.